This is a list of T cell receptor beta chains from one sample in a study of cytomegalovirus exposure and HLA in healthy donors. The method was immunoSEQ multiplex PCR; TCRdb's version includes in-frame clones alone and lacks a portion of them. The sample has some 150,000 clones, nearly 80% seen once. Sample: PBMCs. All receptors come from a middle-aged man in good health and CMV-seropositive. Each CDR3 is given without its conserved first and last residue. Some rows mark clone size as missing; the rest say once, few, many or name a class of expanded clone.

J gene	clone size	CDR3 length	V gene	CDR3 protein
TRBJ2-5	-	12	TRBV9	ASTTGGGLETQY
TRBJ2-7	-	11	TRBV28	ASSLAGPYEQY
TRBJ2-3	-	11	TRBV6-1	ASRIHSTDTQY
TRBJ2-2	once	14	TRBV27	ASSPKWTGWAGELF
TRBJ2-3	once	12	TRBV4-1	ASSQSQGLDTQY
TRBJ2-7	-	11	TRBV7-2	ASSLKSGKEQY
TRBJ2-7	-	11	TRBV28	ASSLPLSYEQY
TRBJ2-5	-	14	TRBV5-1	ASSNNPPGLQETQY
TRBJ2-1	-	15	TRBV9	ASSGGGSGQTYNEQF
TRBJ2-7	-	12	TRBV21-1	ASSKPSGSYEQY
TRBJ2-1	once	12	TRBV29-1	SVEDPSSYNEQF
TRBJ1-4	-	13	TRBV7-9	ASSLSQGTNEKLF
TRBJ1-5	-	11	TRBV14	ASSQYSNQPQH
TRBJ1-2	once	12	TRBV6-6	ASSYSEDIYGYT
TRBJ1-4	-	14	TRBV28	ASSFGSLATNEKLF
TRBJ1-2	-	12	TRBV28	ASSLGTWGDGYT
TRBJ1-1	few	10	TRBV6-5	ANPGRGTEAF
TRBJ2-5	-	12	TRBV7-3	ASSPTGSQETQY
TRBJ2-2	-	16	TRBV28	ASTPGGTGDANTGELF
TRBJ2-7	-	15	TRBV12-5	ASVRQGGTSTSREQY
TRBJ1-1	-	15	TRBV5-1	ASSLGGTGALNTEAF
TRBJ1-1	-	12	TRBV18	ASSPEQANTEAF
TRBJ2-5	-	12	TRBV19	ASSIVEGSGTQY
TRBJ1-1	-	11	TRBV5-6	ASSLVAGGEAF
TRBJ1-4	-	14	TRBV15	ATSREKGRGREKLF
TRBJ2-5	-	14	TRBV7-9	ASSYPTSGAQETQY
TRBJ2-1	-	14	TRBV19	ASSIDPDRGWGEQF
TRBJ2-7	-	12	TRBV9	ASSGQGRAHEQY
TRBJ1-2	-	12	TRBV5-1	ASSSTGQGVGYT
TRBJ1-1	-	13	TRBV7-9	ASSPGQLSPIRAF
TRBJ1-1	-	15	TRBV4-1	ASSRGGDLRWNTEAF
TRBJ1-1	-	16	TRBV9	ASSGRDRGPSGNTEAF
TRBJ2-7	-	15	TRBV28	ASSATGWGRSSYEQY
TRBJ2-1	-	13	TRBV5-1	ASSPGQGAFNEQF
TRBJ1-2	-	14	TRBV28	ASSFSHADRGYGYT
TRBJ2-3	-	12	TRBV27	ASSSLAKPDTQY
TRBJ2-5	-	12	TRBV9	ASSVGGREGTQY
-	-	13	TRBV28	ASSLVGSLAYEQY
TRBJ2-7	once	10	TRBV18	ASSAGSYEQY
TRBJ2-7	-	13	TRBV5-4	ASTFGLGQNYGQY
TRBJ2-1	once	13	TRBV11-3	ASSLDGTSGTVQF
TRBJ1-2	-	10	TRBV28	ASYTGWGGYT